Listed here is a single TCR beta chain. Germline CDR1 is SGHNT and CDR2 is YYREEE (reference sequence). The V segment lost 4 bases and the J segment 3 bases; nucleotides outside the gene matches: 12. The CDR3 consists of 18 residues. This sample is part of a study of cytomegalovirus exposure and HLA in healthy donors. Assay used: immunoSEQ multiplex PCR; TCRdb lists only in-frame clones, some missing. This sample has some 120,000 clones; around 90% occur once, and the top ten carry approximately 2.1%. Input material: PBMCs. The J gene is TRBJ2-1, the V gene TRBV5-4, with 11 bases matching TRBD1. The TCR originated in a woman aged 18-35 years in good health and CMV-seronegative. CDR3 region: CASSQGQGATPIYNEQFF. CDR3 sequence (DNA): TGTGCCAGCAGCCAAGGACAGGGGGCCACTCCAATCTACAATGAGCAGTTCTTC.